What follows are 8 T cell receptor beta chains derived from one specimen sequenced in a study of early T cells in non-severe SARS-CoV-2 infection. TCRdb re-analysed the 5' RACE reads in MiXCR, keeping a single row per CDR3 protein. Of approximately 67,000 distinct CDR3 sequences in the sample, approximately 9% were seen once. The sequenced material came from whole blood. The receptors were gathered from an adult who was a healthcare worker with PCR-confirmed SARS-CoV-2 infection or an uninfected control (not recorded which).

The chain is built from TRBV20-1 and TRBJ1-4; D not resolved. V lost 7 bases to trimming and J lost 7 bases, with 10 bases between them. The V gene's germline CDR1 is DFQATT and CDR2 SNEGSKA (reference sequence). The CDR3 loop spans 11 amino acids. In DNA form, the CDR3 reads TGCAGTGTTCCGTTCGGTGAAAAACTGTTTTTT. Protein product: CSVPFGEKLFF.

This clonotype appeared many times. The chain is built from TRBV9 and TRBJ2-2; 7 bases are a match to TRBD1. V lost 6 bases and J lost 1; bases outside the gene matches: 6. This CDR3 spans 15 amino acids. The germline V gene encodes CDR1 SGDLS and CDR2 YYNGEE. The CDR3 DNA follows: TGTGCCAGCACCAAGGGGGCTCTGAACACCGGGGAGCTGTTTTTT. Its protein is CASTKGALNTGELFF.

This clonotype turned up a few times. This sequence joins TRBV27 and TRBJ1-5, with D unclear. The CDR3 totals 15 residues. CDR1 is MNHEY, CDR2 SMNVEV, per germline (reference sequence). Trimming removed 4 bases at V and 0 bases at J, with 10 bases between. CDR3 DNA: TGTGCCAGCAGTTCCCCGGGGTATAGCAATCAGCCCCAGCATTTT. It encodes CASSSPGYSNQPQHF.

The rearrangement uses TRBV6-6 and TRBJ2-2, with D perhaps matching TRBD2 (6 bases). Trimming left V 8 bases short and J 3 bases short, with 16 bases between. The germline V gene has CDR1 MNHNY and CDR2 SVGAGI (reference sequence). CDR3 length equals 15 residues. The CDR3 DNA sequence: TGTGCCAGCCGCAGACTAGAGGTCGACACCGGGGAGCTGTTTTTT. Translated: CASRRLEVDTGELFF.

This clonotype was counted many times. The chain couples TRBV7-3 to TRBJ2-2; TRBD1 aligns across 10 bases. Trimming cost V 7 bases and J 0 bases; bases outside gene matches: 5. This CDR3 is built from 16 residues. Germline loops: CDR1 SGHTA, CDR2 FQGTGA. The CDR3 nucleotides read TGTGCCAGCACTGAGACAGGGGGCACGAACACCGGGGAGCTGTTTTTT. Translated, it gives CASTETGGTNTGELFF.

The table lists this clonotype with a few counts. The chain combines TRBV4-1 with TRBJ2-3; D may be TRBD2 (6 bases). The CDR3 has 15 amino acids. Trimming left V 1 base short and J 11 bases short, with 19 bases between. Germline assignment: CDR1 MGHRA and CDR2 YSYEKL. The CDR3 sequence: CASSQGGLTRIGQYF. CDR3 bases: TGCGCCAGCAGCCAAGGGGGACTCACCAGGATTGGGCAGTATTTT.

This clonotype was detected many times. V usage is TRBV19 and J usage is TRBJ1-5; D perhaps matches TRBD1 (5 bases). This CDR3 has 15 residues. CDR1 and CDR2 from the germline V gene are LNHDA and SQIVND (reference sequence). V was clipped by 3 bases and J by 7 bases, with 16 bases between them. The CDR3 nucleotides read TGTGCCAGTAGTATTTCCCGGCAGGGTTGGCAGCCCCAGCATTTT. This codes for CASSISRQGWQPQHF.

This clonotype came up a few times. The chain's CDR3 is CASSPLQGPGYEQYF. The CDR3 DNA reads TGTGCCAGCTCACCCCTACAGGGCCCCGGGTACGAGCAGTACTTC. This sequence joins TRBV18 and TRBJ2-7; TRBD1 is a possible D gene (6 bases). This CDR3 comprises 15 residues. Trimming removed 3 bases at V and 4 bases at J, with 16 bases between. Germline CDR1 and CDR2: KGHSH and LQKENI.